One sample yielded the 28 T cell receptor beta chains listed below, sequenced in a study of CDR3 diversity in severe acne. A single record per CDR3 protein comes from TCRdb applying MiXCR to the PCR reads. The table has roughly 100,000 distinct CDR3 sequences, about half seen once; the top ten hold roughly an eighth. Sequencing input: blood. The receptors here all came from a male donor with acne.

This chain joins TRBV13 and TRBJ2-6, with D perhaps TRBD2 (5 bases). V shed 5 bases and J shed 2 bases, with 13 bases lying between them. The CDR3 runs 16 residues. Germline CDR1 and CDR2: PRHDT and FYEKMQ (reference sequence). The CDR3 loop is CASSITRGTGANVLTF. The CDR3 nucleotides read TGTGCCAGCAGCATCACACGGGGAACTGGGGCCAACGTCCTGACTTTC.

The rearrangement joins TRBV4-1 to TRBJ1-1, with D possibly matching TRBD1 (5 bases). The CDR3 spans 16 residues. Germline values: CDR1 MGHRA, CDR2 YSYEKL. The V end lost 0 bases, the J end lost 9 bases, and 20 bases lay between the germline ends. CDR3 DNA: TGCGCCAGCAGCCAAGATAGGGCTCGGGGCGGAGCTCAAGCTTTCTTT. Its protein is CASSQDRARGGAQAFF.

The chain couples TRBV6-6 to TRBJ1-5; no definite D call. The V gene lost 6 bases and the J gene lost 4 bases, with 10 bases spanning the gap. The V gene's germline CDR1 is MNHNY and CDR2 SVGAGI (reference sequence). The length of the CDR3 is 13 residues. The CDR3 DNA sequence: TGTGCCAGCAGAACGGGAGGAAATCAGCCCCAGCATTTT. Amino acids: CASRTGGNQPQHF.

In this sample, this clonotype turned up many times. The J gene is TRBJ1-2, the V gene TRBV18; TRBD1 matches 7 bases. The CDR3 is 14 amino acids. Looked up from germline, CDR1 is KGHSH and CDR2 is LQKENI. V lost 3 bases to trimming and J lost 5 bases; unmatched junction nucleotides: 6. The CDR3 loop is CASSPGQFAYGYTF. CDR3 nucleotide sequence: TGTGCCAGCTCACCGGGACAGTTTGCATATGGCTACACCTTC.

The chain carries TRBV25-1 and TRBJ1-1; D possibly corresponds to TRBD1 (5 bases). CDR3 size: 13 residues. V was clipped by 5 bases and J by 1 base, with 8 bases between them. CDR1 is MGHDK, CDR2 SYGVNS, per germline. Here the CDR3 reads CASSRQGNTEAFF. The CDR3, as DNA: TGTGCCAGCAGTAGGCAGGGGAACACTGAAGCTTTCTTT. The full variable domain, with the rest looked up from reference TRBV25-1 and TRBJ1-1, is EADIYQTPRYLVIGTGKKITLECSQTMGHDKMYWYQQDPGMELHLIHYSYGVNSTEKGDLSSESTVSRIRTEHFPLTLESARPSHTSQYLCASSRQGNTEAFFGQGTRLTVV.

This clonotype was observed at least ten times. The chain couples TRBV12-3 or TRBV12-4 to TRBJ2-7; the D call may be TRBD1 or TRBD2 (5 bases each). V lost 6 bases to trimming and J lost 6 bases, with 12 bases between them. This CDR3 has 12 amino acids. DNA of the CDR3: TGTGCCAGCAGGGGGGTAGCTAGCGAGCAGTACTTC. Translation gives CASRGVASEQYF.

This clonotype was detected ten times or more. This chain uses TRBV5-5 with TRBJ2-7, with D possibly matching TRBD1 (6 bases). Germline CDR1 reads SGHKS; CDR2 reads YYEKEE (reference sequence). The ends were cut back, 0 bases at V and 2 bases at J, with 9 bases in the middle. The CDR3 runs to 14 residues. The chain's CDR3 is CASSLGGQTYEQYF. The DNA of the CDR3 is TGTGCCAGCAGCTTGGGGGGACAAACCTACGAGCAGTACTTC.

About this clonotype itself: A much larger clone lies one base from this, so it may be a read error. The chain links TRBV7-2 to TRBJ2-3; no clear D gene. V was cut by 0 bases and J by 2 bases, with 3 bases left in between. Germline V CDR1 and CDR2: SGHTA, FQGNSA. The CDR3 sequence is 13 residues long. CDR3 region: CTSSLASTDTQYF. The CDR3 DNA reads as TGTACCAGCAGCTTAGCCTCCACAGATACGCAGTATTTT.

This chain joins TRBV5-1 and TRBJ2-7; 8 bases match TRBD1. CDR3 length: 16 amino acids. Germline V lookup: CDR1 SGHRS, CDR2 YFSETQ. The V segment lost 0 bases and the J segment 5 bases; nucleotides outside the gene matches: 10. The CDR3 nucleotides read TGCGCCAGCAGCTTGGAGCAGGGGGCGAGGACCCACGAGCAGTACTTC. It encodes CASSLEQGARTHEQYF.

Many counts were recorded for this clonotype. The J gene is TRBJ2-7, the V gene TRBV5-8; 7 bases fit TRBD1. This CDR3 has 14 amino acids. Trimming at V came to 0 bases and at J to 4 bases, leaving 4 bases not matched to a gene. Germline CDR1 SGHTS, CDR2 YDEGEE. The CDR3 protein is CASSLGDSIYEQYF. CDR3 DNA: TGTGCCAGCAGCTTGGGGGACAGTATTTACGAGCAGTACTTC.

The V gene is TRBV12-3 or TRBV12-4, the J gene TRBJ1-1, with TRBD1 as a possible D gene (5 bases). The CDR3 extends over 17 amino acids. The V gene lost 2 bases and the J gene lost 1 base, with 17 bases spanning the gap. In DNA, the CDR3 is TGTGCCAGCAGTTTAAACCCAGGGTACGAACCGAACACTGAAGCTTTCTTT. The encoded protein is CASSLNPGYEPNTEAFF.

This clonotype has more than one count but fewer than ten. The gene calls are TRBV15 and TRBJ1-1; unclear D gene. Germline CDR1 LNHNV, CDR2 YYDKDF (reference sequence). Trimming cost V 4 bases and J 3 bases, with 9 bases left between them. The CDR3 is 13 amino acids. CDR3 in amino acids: CATSNVRDTEAFF. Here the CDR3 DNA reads TGTGCCACCAGCAACGTGAGGGACACTGAAGCTTTCTTT.

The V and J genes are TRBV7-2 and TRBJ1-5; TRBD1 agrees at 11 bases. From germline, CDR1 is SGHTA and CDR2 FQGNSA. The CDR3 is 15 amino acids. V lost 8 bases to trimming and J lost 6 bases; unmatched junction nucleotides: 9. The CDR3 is CASVARDRGAQPQHF. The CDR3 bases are TGTGCCAGCGTTGCTCGGGACAGGGGGGCTCAGCCCCAGCATTTT.

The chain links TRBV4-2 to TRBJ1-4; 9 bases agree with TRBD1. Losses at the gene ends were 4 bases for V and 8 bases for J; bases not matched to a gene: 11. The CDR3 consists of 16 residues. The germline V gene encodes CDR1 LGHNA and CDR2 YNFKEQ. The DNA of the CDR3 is TGTGCCAGCAGCCGACCGAGCGGGACAGGGCTCGAAAAACTGTTTTTT. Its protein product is CASSRPSGTGLEKLFF.

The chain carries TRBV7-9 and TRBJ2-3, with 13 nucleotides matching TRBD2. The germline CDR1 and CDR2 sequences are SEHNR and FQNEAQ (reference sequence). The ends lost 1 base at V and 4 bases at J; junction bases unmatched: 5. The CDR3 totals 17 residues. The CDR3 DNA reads TGTGCCAGCAGCTTAGGCGGACTAGCGGGAGTCCCAGATACGCAGTATTTT. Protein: CASSLGGLAGVPDTQYF. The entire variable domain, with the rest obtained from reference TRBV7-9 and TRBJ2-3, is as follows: DTGVSQNPRHKITKRGQNVTFRCDPISEHNRLYWYRQTLGQGPEFLTYFQNEAQLEKSRLLSDRFSAERPKGSFSTLEIQRTEQGDSAMYLCASSLGGLAGVPDTQYFGPGTRLTVL.

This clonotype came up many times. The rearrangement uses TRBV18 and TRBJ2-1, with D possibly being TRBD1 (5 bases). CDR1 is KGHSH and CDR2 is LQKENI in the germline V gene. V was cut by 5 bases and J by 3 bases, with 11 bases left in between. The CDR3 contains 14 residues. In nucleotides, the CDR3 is TGTGCCAGCTCAAGGACACAGGACTACAATGAGCAGTTCTTC. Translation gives CASSRTQDYNEQFF.

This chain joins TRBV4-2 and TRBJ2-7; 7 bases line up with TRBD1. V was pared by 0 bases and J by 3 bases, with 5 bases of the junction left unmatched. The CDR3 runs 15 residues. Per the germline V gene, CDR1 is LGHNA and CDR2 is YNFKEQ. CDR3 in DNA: TGTGCCAGCAGCCAAGAAGTCGGGACAGTCTACGAGCAGTACTTC. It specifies CASSQEVGTVYEQYF.

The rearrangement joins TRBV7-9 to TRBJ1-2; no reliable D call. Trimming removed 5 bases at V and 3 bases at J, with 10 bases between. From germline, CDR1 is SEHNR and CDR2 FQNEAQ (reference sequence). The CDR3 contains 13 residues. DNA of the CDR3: TGTGCCAGCAGCCTTAGCGAGGACTATGGCTACACCTTC. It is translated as CASSLSEDYGYTF.

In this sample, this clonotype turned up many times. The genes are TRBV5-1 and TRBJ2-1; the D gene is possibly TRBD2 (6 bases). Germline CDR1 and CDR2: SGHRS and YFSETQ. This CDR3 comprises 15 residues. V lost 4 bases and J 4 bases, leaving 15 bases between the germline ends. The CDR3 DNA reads TGCGCCAGCAGCGCCTGGACGGGACTTTACAATGAGCAGTTCTTC. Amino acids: CASSAWTGLYNEQFF.

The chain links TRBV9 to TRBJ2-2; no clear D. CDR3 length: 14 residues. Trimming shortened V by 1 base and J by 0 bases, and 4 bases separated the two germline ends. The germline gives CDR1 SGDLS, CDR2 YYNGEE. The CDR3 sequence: CASSVRTNTGELFF. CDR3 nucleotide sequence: TGTGCCAGCAGCGTACGGACGAACACCGGGGAGCTGTTTTTT. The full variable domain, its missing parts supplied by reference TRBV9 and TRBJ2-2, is DSGVTQTPKHLITATGQRVTLRCSPRSGDLSVYWYQQSLDQGLQFLIQYYNGEERAKGNILERFSAQQFPDLHSELNLSSLELGDSALYFCASSVRTNTGELFFGEGSRLTVL.

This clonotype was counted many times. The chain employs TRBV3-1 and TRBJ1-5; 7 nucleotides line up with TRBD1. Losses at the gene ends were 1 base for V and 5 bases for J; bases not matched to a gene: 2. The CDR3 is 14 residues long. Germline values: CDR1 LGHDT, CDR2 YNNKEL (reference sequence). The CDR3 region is CASSQVRGHQPQHF. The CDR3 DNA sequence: TGTGCCAGCAGCCAAGTAAGGGGGCATCAGCCCCAGCATTTT.

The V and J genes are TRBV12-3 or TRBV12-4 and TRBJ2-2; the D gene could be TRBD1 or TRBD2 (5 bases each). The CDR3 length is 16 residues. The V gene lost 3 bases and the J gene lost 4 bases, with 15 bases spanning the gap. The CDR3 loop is CASSFGRESFTGELFF. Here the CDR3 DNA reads TGTGCCAGCAGTTTTGGCAGGGAGTCGTTCACCGGGGAGCTGTTTTTT.

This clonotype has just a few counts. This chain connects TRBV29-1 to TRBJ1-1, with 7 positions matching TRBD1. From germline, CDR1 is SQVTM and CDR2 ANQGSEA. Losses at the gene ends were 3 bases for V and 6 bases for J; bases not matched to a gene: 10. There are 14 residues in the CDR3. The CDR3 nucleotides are TGCAGCGTTGATTTTGAGGGGGCCTCTTCTGAAGCTTTCTTT. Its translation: CSVDFEGASSEAFF.

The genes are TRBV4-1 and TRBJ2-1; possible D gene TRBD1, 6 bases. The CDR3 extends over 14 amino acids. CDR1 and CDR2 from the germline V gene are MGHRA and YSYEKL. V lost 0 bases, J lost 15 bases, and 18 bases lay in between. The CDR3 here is CASSQDLRAPRGFF. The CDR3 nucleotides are TGCGCCAGCAGCCAAGACCTCAGAGCGCCCAGGGGGTTCTTC.

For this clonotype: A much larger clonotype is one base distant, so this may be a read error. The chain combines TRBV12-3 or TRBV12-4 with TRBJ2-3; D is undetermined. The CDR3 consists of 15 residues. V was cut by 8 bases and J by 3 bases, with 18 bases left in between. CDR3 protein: CASGPTRLITDTQYF. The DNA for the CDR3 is TGTGCCAGCGGCCCTACCCGGTTAATAACAGATACGCAGTATTTT.

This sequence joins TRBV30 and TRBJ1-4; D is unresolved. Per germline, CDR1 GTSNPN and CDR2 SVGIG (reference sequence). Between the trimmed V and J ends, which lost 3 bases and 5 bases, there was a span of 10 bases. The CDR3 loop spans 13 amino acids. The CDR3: CAWSDGLNEKLFF. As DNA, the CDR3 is TGTGCCTGGAGCGATGGATTGAATGAAAAACTGTTTTTT. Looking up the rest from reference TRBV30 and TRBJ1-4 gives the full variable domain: SQTIHQWPATLVQPVGSPLSLECTVEGTSNPNLYWYRQAAGRGLQLLFYSVGIGQISSEVPQNLSASRPQDRQFILSSKKLLLSDSGFYLCAWSDGLNEKLFFGSGTQLSVL.

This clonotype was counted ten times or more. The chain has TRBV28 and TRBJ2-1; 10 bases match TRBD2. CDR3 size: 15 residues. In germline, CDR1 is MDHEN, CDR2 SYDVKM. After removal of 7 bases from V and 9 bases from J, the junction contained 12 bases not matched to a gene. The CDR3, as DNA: TGTGCCAGCATGGGATCAGCGGGAGGGCCAGTTGAGCAGTTCTTC. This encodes CASMGSAGGPVEQFF.

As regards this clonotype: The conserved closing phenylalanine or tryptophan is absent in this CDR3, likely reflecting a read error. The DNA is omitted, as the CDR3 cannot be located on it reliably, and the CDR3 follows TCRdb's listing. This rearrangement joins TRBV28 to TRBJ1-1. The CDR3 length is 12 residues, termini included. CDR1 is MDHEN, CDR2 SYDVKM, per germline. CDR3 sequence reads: CASSLGTREASL.